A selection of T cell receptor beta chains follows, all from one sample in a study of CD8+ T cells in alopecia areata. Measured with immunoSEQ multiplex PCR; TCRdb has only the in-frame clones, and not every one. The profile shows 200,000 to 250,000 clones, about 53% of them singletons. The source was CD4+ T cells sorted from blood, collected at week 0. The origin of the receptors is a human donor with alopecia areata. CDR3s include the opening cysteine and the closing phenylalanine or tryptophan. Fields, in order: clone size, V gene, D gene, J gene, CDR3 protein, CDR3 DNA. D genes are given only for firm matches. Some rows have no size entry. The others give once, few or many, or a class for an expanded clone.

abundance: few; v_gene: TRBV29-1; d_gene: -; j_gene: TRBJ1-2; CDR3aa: CSVEGGGSEHYGYTF; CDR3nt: TGCAGCGTTGAAGGGGGCGGGTCAGAGCACTATGGCTACACCTTC
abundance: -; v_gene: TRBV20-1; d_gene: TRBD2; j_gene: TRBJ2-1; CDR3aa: CSGTSRNEQFF; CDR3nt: TGCAGTGGGACTAGCCGTAATGAGCAGTTCTTC
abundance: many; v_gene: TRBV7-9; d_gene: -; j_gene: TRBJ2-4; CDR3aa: CASSLARSWGNIQYF; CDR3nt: TGTGCCAGCAGCTTAGCGAGGTCGTGGGGAAACATTCAGTACTTC
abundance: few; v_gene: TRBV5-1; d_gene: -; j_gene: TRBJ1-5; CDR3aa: CASSLAVTQLGQPQHF; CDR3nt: TGCGCCAGCAGCTTGGCCGTGACTCAACTCGGGCAGCCCCAGCATTTT
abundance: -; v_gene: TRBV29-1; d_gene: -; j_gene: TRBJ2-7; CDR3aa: CSCSGTYSYEQYF; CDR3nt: TGCAGCTGCTCCGGGACTTACTCCTACGAGCAGTACTTC
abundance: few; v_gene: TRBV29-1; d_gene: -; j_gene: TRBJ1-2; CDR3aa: CSVDMGSGGYTF; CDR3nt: TGCAGCGTTGATATGGGGTCCGGCGGCTACACCTTC
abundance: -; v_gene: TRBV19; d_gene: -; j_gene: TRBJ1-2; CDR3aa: CASSKQTIAYGYTF; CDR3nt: TGTGCCAGTAGTAAGCAGACCATCGCCTATGGCTACACCTTC
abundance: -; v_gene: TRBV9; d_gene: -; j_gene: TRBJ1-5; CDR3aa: CASSSTEGPQHF; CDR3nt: TGTGCCAGCAGCAGCACGGAGGGGCCCCAGCATTTT
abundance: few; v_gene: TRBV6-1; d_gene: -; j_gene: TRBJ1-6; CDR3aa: CASIASNSPLHF; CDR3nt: TGTGCCAGCATCGCCTCTAATTCACCCCTCCACTTT
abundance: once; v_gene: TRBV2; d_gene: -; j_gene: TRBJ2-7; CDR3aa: CASRGPRPSEQYF; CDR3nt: TGTGCCAGCAGGGGCCCTCGACCAAGCGAGCAGTACTTC
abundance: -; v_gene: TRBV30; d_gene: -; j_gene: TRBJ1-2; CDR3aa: CAWRRGGVIGYTF; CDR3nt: TGTGCCTGGAGGAGGGGGGGAGTCATTGGCTACACCTTC
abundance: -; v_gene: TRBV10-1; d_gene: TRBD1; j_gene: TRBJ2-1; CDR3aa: CASSDPGQGQDEQFF; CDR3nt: TGCGCCAGCAGCGATCCGGGACAGGGTCAGGATGAGCAGTTCTTC
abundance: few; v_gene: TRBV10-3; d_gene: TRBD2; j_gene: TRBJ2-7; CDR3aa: CAISERGDEQYF; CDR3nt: TGTGCCATCAGTGAGCGGGGGGACGAGCAGTACTTC
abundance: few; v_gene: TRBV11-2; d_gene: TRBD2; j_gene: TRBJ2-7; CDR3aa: CASTTGTSGRAYEQYF; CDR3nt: TGTGCCAGCACTACCGGGACTAGCGGGAGGGCTTACGAGCAGTACTTC
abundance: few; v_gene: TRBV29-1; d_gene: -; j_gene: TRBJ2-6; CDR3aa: CSVSSMGPGANVLTF; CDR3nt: TGCAGCGTCTCCTCCATGGGCCCTGGGGCCAACGTCCTGACTTTC
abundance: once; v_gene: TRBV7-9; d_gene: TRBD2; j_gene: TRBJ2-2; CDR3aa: CASSTGLAGGPGELFF; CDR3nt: TGTGCCAGCAGCACGGGACTAGCGGGAGGGCCCGGGGAGCTGTTTTTT
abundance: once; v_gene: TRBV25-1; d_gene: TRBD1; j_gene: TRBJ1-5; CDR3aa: CASSERDGQGARQPQHF; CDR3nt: TGTGCCAGCAGTGAAAGGGATGGCCAGGGGGCGCGTCAGCCCCAGCATTTT
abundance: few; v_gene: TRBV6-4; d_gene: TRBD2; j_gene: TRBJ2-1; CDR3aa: CASSVTTSGRANEQFF; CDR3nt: TGTGCCAGCAGTGTCACTACTAGCGGGAGGGCCAATGAGCAGTTCTTC
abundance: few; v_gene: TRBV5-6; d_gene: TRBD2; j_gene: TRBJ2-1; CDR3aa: CASSLFSGRASYNEQFF; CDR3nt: TGTGCCAGCAGCTTGTTTAGCGGGAGGGCCTCCTACAATGAGCAGTTCTTC
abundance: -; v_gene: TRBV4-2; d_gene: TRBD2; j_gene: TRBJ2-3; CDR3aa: CASSQGKAGGPDTQYF; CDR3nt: TGTGCCAGCAGCCAAGGGAAAGCGGGAGGGCCAGATACGCAGTATTTT
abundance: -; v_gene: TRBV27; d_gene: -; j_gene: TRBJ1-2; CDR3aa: CASTDLRTGYGYTF; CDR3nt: TGTGCCAGCACCGATTTGAGGACGGGCTATGGCTACACCTTC
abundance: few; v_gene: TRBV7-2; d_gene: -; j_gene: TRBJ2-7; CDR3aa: CASSLGFSLSYEQYF; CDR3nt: TGTGCCAGCAGCTTAGGGTTTTCCCTCTCCTACGAGCAGTACTTC
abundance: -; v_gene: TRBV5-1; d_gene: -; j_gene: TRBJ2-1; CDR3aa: CASSFGRVGNEQFF; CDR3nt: TGCGCCAGCAGCTTCGGCAGGGTGGGGAATGAGCAGTTCTTC
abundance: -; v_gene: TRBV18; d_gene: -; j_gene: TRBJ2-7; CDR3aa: CASSPRQAYEQYF; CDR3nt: TGTGCCAGCTCACCACGCCAGGCGTACGAGCAGTACTTC
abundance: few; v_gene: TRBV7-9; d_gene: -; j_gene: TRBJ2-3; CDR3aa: CASRPQGGDTQYF; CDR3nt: TGTGCCAGCAGGCCACAGGGAGGAGATACGCAGTATTTT
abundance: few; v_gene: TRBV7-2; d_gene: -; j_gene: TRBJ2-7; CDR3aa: CASSRGTAGYDEQYF; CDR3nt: TGTGCCAGCAGCCGAGGGACAGCGGGGTACGACGAGCAGTACTTC
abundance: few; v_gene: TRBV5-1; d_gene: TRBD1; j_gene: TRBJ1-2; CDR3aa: CASRMTGATNYGYTF; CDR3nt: TGCGCCAGCAGGATGACAGGGGCAACTAACTATGGCTACACCTTC
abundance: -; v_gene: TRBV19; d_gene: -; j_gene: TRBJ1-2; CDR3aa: CASSIIGRNYGYTF; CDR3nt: TGTGCCAGTAGTATTATCGGCCGAAACTATGGCTACACCTTC
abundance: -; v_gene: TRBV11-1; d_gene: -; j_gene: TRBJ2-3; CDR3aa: CASSPGVATDTQYF; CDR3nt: TGTGCCAGCAGCCCGGGGGTAGCCACAGATACGCAGTATTTT
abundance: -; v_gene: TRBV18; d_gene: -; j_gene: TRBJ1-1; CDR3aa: CASSPGLLGANTEAFF; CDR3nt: TGTGCCAGCTCACCAGGGTTGCTGGGGGCGAACACTGAAGCTTTCTTT
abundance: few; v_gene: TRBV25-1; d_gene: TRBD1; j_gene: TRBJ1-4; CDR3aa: CASSAQRDRNEKLFF; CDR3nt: TGTGCCAGCAGTGCTCAACGGGACAGGAATGAAAAACTGTTTTTT
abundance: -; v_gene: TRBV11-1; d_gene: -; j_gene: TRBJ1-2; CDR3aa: CASGSRGNYGYTF; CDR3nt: TGTGCCAGCGGCTCGCGGGGGAACTATGGCTACACCTTC
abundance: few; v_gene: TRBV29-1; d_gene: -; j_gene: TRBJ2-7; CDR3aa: CSVEKFQGSNEQYF; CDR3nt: TGCAGCGTTGAAAAGTTCCAGGGGTCCAACGAGCAGTACTTC
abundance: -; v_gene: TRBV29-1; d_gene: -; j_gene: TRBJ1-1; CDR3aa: CSVEVHSNTEAFF; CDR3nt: TGCAGCGTTGAAGTTCACAGTAACACTGAAGCTTTCTTT
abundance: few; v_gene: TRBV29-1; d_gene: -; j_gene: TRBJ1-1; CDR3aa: CSVQGLMNTEAFF; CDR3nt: TGCAGCGTTCAAGGTCTCATGAACACTGAAGCTTTCTTT
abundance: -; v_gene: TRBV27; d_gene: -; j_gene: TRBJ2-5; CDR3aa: CASRRAGGQETQYF; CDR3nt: TGTGCCAGCAGAAGGGCTGGGGGCCAAGAGACCCAGTACTTC
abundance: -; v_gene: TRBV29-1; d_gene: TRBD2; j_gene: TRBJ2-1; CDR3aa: CSVRGGLGIGDEQFF; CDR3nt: TGCAGCGTTAGGGGAGGACTAGGGATCGGGGATGAGCAGTTCTTC
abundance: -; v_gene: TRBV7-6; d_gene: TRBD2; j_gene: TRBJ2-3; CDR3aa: CASSVRTSGRDPQYF; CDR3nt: TGTGCCAGCAGCGTCAGGACTAGCGGGAGGGACCCGCAGTATTTT
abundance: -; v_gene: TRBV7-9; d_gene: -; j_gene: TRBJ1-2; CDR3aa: CASSLAGVSSNYGYTF; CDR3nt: TGTGCCAGCAGCTTAGCGGGGGTCAGTTCTAACTATGGCTACACCTTC
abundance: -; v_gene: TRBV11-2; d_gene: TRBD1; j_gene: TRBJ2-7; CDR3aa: CASSQGTGFAHEQYF; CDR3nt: TGTGCCAGCAGCCAAGGGACAGGGTTCGCCCACGAGCAGTACTTC
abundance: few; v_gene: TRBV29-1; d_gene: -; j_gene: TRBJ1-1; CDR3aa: CSVAGTMNTEAFF; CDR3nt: TGCAGCGTTGCCGGGACGATGAACACTGAAGCTTTCTTT
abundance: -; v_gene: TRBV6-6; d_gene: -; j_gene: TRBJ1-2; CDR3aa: CASSDNPIRGGYTF; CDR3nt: TGTGCCAGCAGTGACAACCCGATCAGGGGTGGCTACACCTTC
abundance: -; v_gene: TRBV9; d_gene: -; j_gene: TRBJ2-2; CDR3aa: CASSDPKGTGELFF; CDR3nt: TGTGCCAGCAGCGACCCAAAGGGGACCGGGGAGCTGTTTTTT
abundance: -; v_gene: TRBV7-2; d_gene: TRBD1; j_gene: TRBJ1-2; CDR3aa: CASSLTTGLYSGYTF; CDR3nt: TGTGCCAGCAGCCTTACGACAGGGCTCTATTCTGGCTACACCTTC
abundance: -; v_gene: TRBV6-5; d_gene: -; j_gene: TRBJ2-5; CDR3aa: CASRQTGEETQYF; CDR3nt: TGTGCCAGCAGGCAGACAGGCGAAGAGACCCAGTACTTC
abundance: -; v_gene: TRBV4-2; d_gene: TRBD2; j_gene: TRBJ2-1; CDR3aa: CASSQDRSGRVSEQFF; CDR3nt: TGTGCCAGCAGCCAAGATCGCAGCGGGAGGGTGAGCGAGCAGTTCTTC
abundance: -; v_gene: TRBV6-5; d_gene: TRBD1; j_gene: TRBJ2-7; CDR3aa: CASSSTTGINEQYF; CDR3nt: TGTGCCAGCAGTTCAACGACAGGGATCAACGAGCAGTACTTC
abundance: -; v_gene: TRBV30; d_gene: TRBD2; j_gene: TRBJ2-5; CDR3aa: CAWSYGLAEQETQYF; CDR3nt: TGTGCCTGGAGTTACGGACTAGCGGAACAAGAGACCCAGTACTTC